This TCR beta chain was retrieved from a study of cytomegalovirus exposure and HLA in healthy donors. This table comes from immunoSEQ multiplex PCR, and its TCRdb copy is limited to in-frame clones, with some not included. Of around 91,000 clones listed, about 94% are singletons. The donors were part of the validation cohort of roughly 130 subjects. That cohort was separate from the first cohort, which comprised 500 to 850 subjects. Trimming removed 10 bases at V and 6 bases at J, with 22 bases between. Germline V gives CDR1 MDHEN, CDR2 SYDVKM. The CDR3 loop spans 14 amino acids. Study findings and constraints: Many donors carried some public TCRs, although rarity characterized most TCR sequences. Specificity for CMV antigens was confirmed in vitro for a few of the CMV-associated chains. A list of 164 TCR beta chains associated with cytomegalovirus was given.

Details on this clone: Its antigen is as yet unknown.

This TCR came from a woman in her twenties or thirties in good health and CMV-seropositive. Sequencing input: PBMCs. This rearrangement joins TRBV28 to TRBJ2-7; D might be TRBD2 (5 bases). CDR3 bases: TGTGCCACCTCCTTTCTCGGGGAGACGGGCGAGCAGTACTTC. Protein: CATSFLGETGEQYF. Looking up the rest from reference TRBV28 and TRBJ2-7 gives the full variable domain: DVKVTQSSRYLVKRTGEKVFLECVQDMDHENMFWYRQDPGLGLRLIYFSYDVKMKEKGDIPEGYSVSREKKERFSLILESASTNQTSMYLCATSFLGETGEQYFGPGTRLTVT.